Listed below are T cell receptor beta chains from one sample, sequenced in a study of STAT3 mutations in large granular lymphocyte leukemia. Repertoires were generated with immunoSEQ multiplex PCR, while TCRdb's copy carries only in-frame clones and drops some. This table holds about 20,000 clones, 92% found once. What was sequenced was peripheral blood mononuclear cells. These receptors were taken from a man aged 55 to 70 with T-cell large granular lymphocyte leukemia. Some clones in this sample may be carry-over from other donors' samples. Each CDR3 is given with its conserved first and last residue. Fields, in order: D gene, V gene, CDR3 length, J gene, clone size, CDR3 protein, CDR3 DNA. A D gene is named only where the DNA matches it firmly. Where a row states a size, it is once, few, many or the class of an expanded clone; other rows omit it.

NA	TRBV4-1	17	TRBJ1-1	NA	CASSQDRPGQVSGEAFF	TGCGCCAGCAGCCAAGATCGGCCTGGGCAGGTAAGCGGTGAAGCTTTCTTT
NA	TRBV5-1	13	TRBJ2-1	NA	CASSLDWEQGQFF	TGCGCCAGCAGCTTGGACTGGGAACAGGGGCAGTTCTTC
TRBD1	TRBV27	13	TRBJ1-5	NA	CASSLTGDQPQHF	TGTGCCAGCAGTCTAACAGGGGATCAGCCCCAGCATTTT
TRBD1	TRBV5-1	13	TRBJ1-1	once	CASSLTGVTEAFF	TGCGCCAGCAGCTTAACAGGGGTCACTGAAGCTTTCTTT
NA	TRBV7-8	14	TRBJ2-2	NA	CASSLDSFSGELFF	TGTGCCAGCAGCTTAGACTCCTTCTCCGGGGAGCTGTTTTTT
NA	TRBV28	14	TRBJ1-5	NA	CASTWDPARQPQHF	TGTGCCAGCACCTGGGACCCGGCCAGGCAGCCCCAGCATTTT
NA	TRBV13	13	TRBJ2-7	NA	CASSYMGTYEQYF	TGTGCCAGCAGCTACATGGGAACTTACGAGCAGTACTTC
NA	TRBV6-1	16	TRBJ1-5	NA	CASSARGGNRNQPQHF	TGTGCCAGCAGTGCTAGGGGGGGCAATCGCAATCAGCCCCAGCATTTT
NA	TRBV19	14	TRBJ1-5	NA	CASSQGKGVQPQHF	TGTGCCAGTAGCCAAGGGAAGGGGGTGCAGCCCCAGCATTTT
NA	TRBV29-1	13	TRBJ2-1	NA	CSVGLASYNEQFF	TGCAGCGTAGGGCTAGCCTCCTACAATGAGCAGTTCTTC
NA	TRBV19	16	TRBJ2-6	NA	CASSTQQGPGANVLTF	TGTGCCAGTAGTACACAGCAGGGTCCTGGGGCCAACGTCCTGACTTTC
TRBD2	TRBV5-4	16	TRBJ2-7	once	CASSIPSGRAEGEQYF	TGTGCCAGCAGCATACCTAGCGGGAGGGCCGAGGGTGAGCAGTACTTC
NA	TRBV27	17	TRBJ1-5	NA	CASSLTDDRYSNQPQHF	TGTGCCAGCAGTCTCACTGACGACAGGTATAGCAATCAGCCCCAGCATTTT
NA	TRBV7-8	14	TRBJ1-5	NA	CASSSSAADQPQHF	TGTGCCAGCAGCTCGTCCGCGGCGGATCAGCCCCAGCATTTT
TRBD1	TRBV6-1	14	TRBJ2-7	NA	CASKRTGDSYEQYF	TGTGCCAGCAAAAGGACAGGGGACTCCTACGAGCAGTACTTC
NA	TRBV18	15	TRBJ1-1	NA	CASSLSGTVNTEAFF	TGTGCCAGCTCACTGTCCGGGACGGTAAACACTGAAGCTTTCTTT
TRBD2	TRBV5-1	15	TRBJ2-3	NA	CASSLEGLAGDTQYF	TGCGCCAGCAGCCTGGAGGGACTAGCTGGAGATACGCAGTATTTT
TRBD1	TRBV5-1	15	TRBJ2-2	NA	CASSKGQGLTGELFF	TGCGCCAGCAGCAAGGGACAGGGTTTGACCGGGGAGCTGTTTTTT
NA	TRBV7-2	14	TRBJ2-7	NA	CASSLSGSTYEQYF	TGTGCCAGCAGCTTATCCGGGTCAACCTACGAGCAGTACTTC
TRBD2	TRBV5-1	16	TRBJ2-7	NA	CASTDTSGNAGDEQYF	TGCGCCAGCACCGATACTAGCGGGAACGCCGGCGACGAGCAGTACTTC
NA	TRBV4-2	16	TRBJ2-2	few	CASSQDSGTNTGELFF	TGTGCCAGCAGCCAAGATTCGGGGACTAACACCGGGGAGCTGTTTTTT
TRBD1	TRBV28	14	TRBJ2-2	NA	CALGQGAIGGELFF	TGCGCCTTGGGACAGGGGGCAATCGGCGGGGAGCTGTTTTTT
NA	TRBV7-2	15	TRBJ2-3	once	CASSLGVIATDTQYF	TGTGCCAGCAGCTTAGGGGTGATAGCAACAGATACGCAGTATTTT
NA	TRBV6-6	15	TRBJ2-7	NA	CASRPDPRGSYEQYF	TGTGCCAGCAGGCCCGACCCGAGGGGCTCCTACGAGCAGTACTTC
NA	TRBV10-2	14	TRBJ1-2	NA	CASTTGVTNYGYTF	TGCGCCAGCACTACAGGTGTTACTAACTATGGCTACACCTTC
NA	TRBV5-1	15	TRBJ2-2	once	CASRPGSTNTGELFF	TGCGCCAGCAGGCCCGGGTCGACGAACACCGGGGAGCTGTTTTTT
TRBD2	TRBV5-1	15	TRBJ2-2	NA	CASSLGSGVSGELFF	TGCGCCAGCAGCTTGGGTAGCGGGGTGAGCGGGGAGCTGTTTTTT
TRBD1	TRBV5-1	15	TRBJ1-4	once	CASSQPGQGAEKLFF	TGCGCCAGCAGCCAGCCGGGACAGGGGGCTGAAAAACTGTTTTTT
NA	TRBV6-1	17	TRBJ1-5	NA	CASSEASGRGGNQPQHF	TGTGCCAGCAGTGAAGCGTCTGGGCGGGGGGGGAATCAGCCCCAGCATTTT
TRBD2	TRBV5-1	14	TRBJ2-1	NA	CASSSSGRALQPFF	TGCGCCAGCAGCTCTAGCGGGAGGGCTCTTCAGCCGTTCTTC
NA	TRBV23-1	17	TRBJ1-1	NA	CASSQSPRSLMNTEAFF	TGCGCCAGCAGTCAATCCCCGAGGAGCCTTATGAACACTGAAGCTTTCTTT
NA	TRBV5-1	14	TRBJ1-1	NA	CASRREDRNTEAFF	TGCGCCAGCAGGCGAGAAGACAGGAACACTGAAGCTTTCTTT
NA	TRBV5-1	15	TRBJ2-3	NA	CASSLDFMLGDTQYF	TGCGCCAGCAGCTTGGATTTTATGTTGGGGGATACGCAGTATTTT
NA	TRBV9	14	TRBJ2-7	NA	CASSAVGTAGEQYF	TGTGCCAGCAGCGCTGTAGGGACCGCGGGGGAGCAGTACTTC
NA	TRBV7-3	16	TRBJ2-2	NA	CASSPTDGTTTGELFF	TGTGCCAGCAGCCCGACAGACGGGACCACCACCGGGGAGCTGTTTTTT
NA	TRBV5-1	13	TRBJ2-7	NA	CASSFQVADEQYF	TGCGCCAGCAGCTTCCAGGTAGCGGATGAGCAGTACTTC
TRBD1	TRBV5-1	15	TRBJ2-7	once	CASSYRDRRTDEQYF	TGCGCCAGCAGCTACCGGGACAGGAGGACCGACGAGCAGTACTTC
TRBD1	TRBV7-9	18	TRBJ2-3	once	CASSLWARRGQDIDTQYF	TGTGCCAGCAGTTTATGGGCCCGGAGGGGACAGGATATAGATACGCAGTATTTT
TRBD2	TRBV5-1	15	TRBJ2-7	NA	CASSLATSGTYEQYF	TGCGCCAGCAGCTTGGCGACTAGCGGTACCTACGAGCAGTACTTC
TRBD1	TRBV5-4	17	TRBJ1-1	NA	CASSATPGGSMNTEAFF	TGTGCCAGCAGCGCCACCCCAGGGGGTTCCATGAACACTGAAGCTTTCTTT
NA	TRBV7-2	15	TRBJ1-2	NA	CASSLVINPNYGYTF	TGTGCCAGCAGCTTAGTGATTAACCCGAACTATGGCTACACCTTC
NA	TRBV6-5	11	TRBJ2-5	NA	CASSYGETQYF	TGTGCCAGCAGTTACGGCGAGACCCAGTACTTC
NA	TRBV7-2	15	TRBJ2-7	NA	CASTSQGGRRYEQYF	TGTGCCAGCACCTCTCAAGGGGGACGTCGCTACGAGCAGTACTTC
TRBD2	TRBV18	15	TRBJ2-7	NA	CASSPPGWGGYEQYF	TGTGCCAGCTCACCACCGGGTTGGGGGGGGTACGAGCAGTACTTC
NA	TRBV6-1	20	TRBJ2-2	NA	CASSERVAGRTNLNTGELFF	TGTGCCAGCAGTGAACGAGTCGCAGGGCGTACGAATTTGAACACCGGGGAGCTGTTTTTT
NA	TRBV7-9	15	TRBJ1-1	NA	CASSSQAPQGTEAFF	TGTGCCAGCAGCTCCCAGGCACCTCAGGGGACTGAAGCTTTCTTT
TRBD2	TRBV12-5	17	TRBJ2-7	NA	CASGLAPLLAGGCEQYF	TGTGCTAGTGGTTTGGCCCCCCTACTAGCGGGAGGGTGCGAGCAGTACTTC
TRBD2	TRBV5-1	10	TRBJ2-1	NA	CASGGVKLFF	TGCGCCAGCGGGGGGGTGAAGCTGTTCTTC
TRBD2	TRBV4-3	18	TRBJ2-3	once	CASSQAGLAGFSTDTQYF	TGCGCCAGCAGCCAAGCCGGGCTAGCGGGTTTTAGCACAGATACGCAGTATTTT
NA	TRBV6-1	15	TRBJ1-2	once	CASSEGETGYYGYTF	TGTGCCAGCAGTGAAGGGGAGACGGGGTACTATGGCTACACCTTC
NA	TRBV30	14	TRBJ2-7	NA	CAWSLLRRSYEQYF	TGTGCCTGGAGTCTTCTAAGAAGGTCCTACGAGCAGTACTTC
NA	TRBV20-1	11	TRBJ2-3	once	CSAGQTDTQYF	TGCAGTGCGGGTCAAACAGATACGCAGTATTTT
NA	TRBV18	15	TRBJ2-7	NA	CASSLTTRWWDEQYF	TGTGCCAGCTCACTCACCACCAGGTGGTGGGACGAGCAGTACTTC
NA	TRBV7-2	13	TRBJ1-5	NA	CASSLKYDQPQHF	TGTGCCAGCAGCTTAAAGTACGATCAGCCCCAGCATTTT
NA	TRBV28	18	TRBJ2-5	NA	CASSLICEQRVPQETQYF	TGTGCCAGCAGTTTAATATGCGAACAGCGGGTCCCCCAAGAGACCCAGTACTTC